This T cell receptor beta chain stems from a study of shared clonotypes between healthy human individuals. CD4+ cell separation produced CD45RA+ naive and CD45RA-negative memory subsets. Study-level results: The sampled material consisted only of blood, and tissue repertoires are likely to differ. Compared with clonotypes that all four donors shared, non-shared clonotypes had lower generation probabilities. Among four donors, roughly 5% of naive CD4 clonotypes were found in common.

The protocol was immunoSEQ multiplex PCR, while the TCRdb copy is restricted to in-frame clones and leaves out a portion. The sample contains about 980,000 clones, around three quarters of which appear only once. Germline trimming cut 5 bases from V and 1 base from J; bases unmatched to any gene: 7. The CDR3 runs 15 residues. Germline loops: CDR1 MDHEN, CDR2 SYDVKM. As for this clone: Its antigen is unknown.

This TCR came from a man younger than 35 in good health. Sequenced: memory CD4+ T cells sorted from blood. As for subset: CD45RA-negative fraction. The chain employs TRBV28 and TRBJ1-1, with 7 bases lining up with TRBD1. CDR3 amino acids: CASSPIRTGNTEAFF. CDR3 DNA: TGTGCCAGCAGTCCGATTCGGACAGGGAACACTGAAGCTTTCTTT.